These T cell receptor beta chains were read from a single sample in a study of T cell changes during pregnancy in multiple sclerosis. Only in-frame clones appear in the TCRdb table, and some are missing; sequencing was by immunoSEQ multiplex PCR. The table includes over 45,000 clones, about nine tenths detected once. Sample: peripheral blood, taken in the first trimester of pregnancy. Receptors originate from a female donor in good health, enrolled as a control in a pregnancy study. CDR3s include the opening cysteine and the closing phenylalanine or tryptophan. Fields, in order: V gene, clone size, J gene, CDR3 length, D gene, CDR3 protein, CDR3 DNA. D genes are given only for firm matches. The size field is filled for only some rows; it gives once, few, many or a size class.

TRBV20-1	-	TRBJ1-2	11	TRBD1	CSARGDSLNTF	TGCAGTGCTAGGGGGGACAGCCTCAACACCTTC
TRBV6-1	-	TRBJ1-2	13	-	CASSDWTVYGYTF	TGTGCCAGCAGTGATTGGACAGTATATGGCTACACCTTC
TRBV5-4	-	TRBJ2-7	13	-	CASSPGALGEQYF	TGTGCCAGCAGCCCGGGAGCACTGGGCGAGCAGTACTTC
TRBV19	-	TRBJ1-5	18	-	CASSIELGLRAGGQPQHF	TGTGCCAGTAGTATTGAACTGGGTCTTCGGGCGGGAGGTCAGCCCCAGCATTTT
TRBV7-9	-	TRBJ2-5	19	TRBD2	CASSTHGTSGGALSETQYF	TGTGCCAGCAGCACCCACGGGACTAGCGGGGGGGCCTTATCGGAGACCCAGTACTTC
TRBV28	-	TRBJ2-2	14	-	CASTGTGETGELFF	TGTGCCAGCACTGGAACGGGGGAAACCGGGGAGCTGTTTTTT
TRBV5-4	-	TRBJ2-7	16	TRBD2	CASSPTRTSGSLEQYF	TGTGCCAGCAGCCCTACCCGGACTAGCGGGAGTTTGGAGCAGTACTTC
TRBV5-6	-	TRBJ2-7	17	TRBD2	CASSPPRSGGPLYEQYF	TGTGCCAGCAGCCCCCCCCGAAGCGGGGGGCCCTTATACGAGCAGTACTTC
TRBV15	-	TRBJ2-3	15	TRBD1	CATSSRQGNADTQYF	TGTGCCACCAGCAGTAGACAGGGGAATGCAGATACGCAGTATTTT
TRBV18	-	TRBJ2-2	13	-	CASSPPDTGELFF	TGTGCCAGCTCACCACCCGACACCGGGGAGCTGTTTTTT
TRBV27	-	TRBJ1-2	16	-	CASSLVFSAHPDGYTF	TGTGCCAGCAGTTTAGTCTTTAGTGCGCACCCCGATGGCTACACCTTC
TRBV7-2	-	TRBJ2-5	13	-	CASSLRYAKTQYF	TGTGCCAGCAGCTTGAGATACGCGAAGACCCAGTACTTC
TRBV20-1	-	TRBJ2-7	11	-	CSARAGHEQYF	TGCAGTGCTAGAGCAGGGCACGAGCAGTACTTC
TRBV27	-	TRBJ2-1	16	TRBD2	CASSRRRGADYNEQFF	TGTGCCAGCAGTCGACGGCGGGGGGCCGATTACAATGAGCAGTTCTTC
TRBV14	-	TRBJ1-3	17	TRBD1	CASHLTGPSISGNTIYF	TGTGCCAGCCACCTGACAGGGCCTTCAATCTCTGGAAACACCATATATTTT
TRBV10-1	-	TRBJ2-7	14	TRBD1	CASSPRQGAYEQYF	TGCGCCAGCTCGCCTCGACAGGGGGCCTACGAGCAGTACTTC
TRBV4-2	-	TRBJ2-2	17	-	CASSQELGLFLTGELFF	TGTGCCAGCAGCCAGGAACTGGGACTGTTTCTCACCGGGGAGCTGTTTTTT
TRBV30	-	TRBJ2-2	15	-	CAWSVLGGEAGELFF	TGTGCCTGGAGTGTACTAGGAGGGGAGGCGGGGGAGCTGTTTTTT
TRBV5-6	-	TRBJ2-5	15	TRBD1	CASRRDRGFEETQYF	TGTGCCAGCAGACGGGACAGGGGGTTTGAAGAGACCCAGTACTTC
TRBV6-5	-	TRBJ2-2	14	-	CASSYEGEAGELFF	TGTGCCAGCAGTTATGAGGGAGAGGCCGGGGAGCTGTTTTTT
TRBV7-8	-	TRBJ1-2	14	-	CASSLYQGHYGYTF	TGTGCCAGCAGCTTATATCAGGGCCACTATGGCTACACCTTC
TRBV7-2	few	TRBJ2-7	15	TRBD2	CASSSSGSVTYEQYF	TGTGCCAGCAGCTCTAGCGGGAGCGTGACCTACGAGCAGTACTTC
TRBV30	few	TRBJ1-2	13	-	CAWSEPGYYGYTF	TGTGCCTGGAGCGAACCAGGGTATTATGGCTACACCTTC
TRBV7-9	-	TRBJ2-1	13	TRBD2	CASSSGGTNEQFF	TGTGCCAGCAGCTCGGGGGGGACGAATGAGCAGTTCTTC
TRBV28	-	TRBJ2-7	14	-	CASSQRGYGYEQYF	TGTGCCAGCAGTCAAAGGGGTTATGGCTACGAGCAGTACTTC
TRBV28	-	TRBJ2-1	15	-	CASSFRPLPYNEQFF	TGTGCCAGCAGTTTCAGGCCTTTACCCTACAATGAGCAGTTCTTC
TRBV11-2	-	TRBJ2-1	16	TRBD2	CASSLHSLGGMNEQFF	TGTGCCAGCAGCTTACACTCGCTCGGGGGGATGAATGAGCAGTTCTTC